The rows below give T cell receptor beta chains drawn from one sample of a study of blood T cell repertoires in COVID-19. Profiled with immunoSEQ multiplex PCR; TCRdb holds only in-frame clones, not every one. This sample yields fewer than 80,000 clones, of which more than 65% are seen a single time; less than 5.5% belongs to the top ten. The material sequenced was peripheral blood. The receptors originated from a woman of 80 years or more with active or convalescent COVID-19. Each CDR3 is given with its conserved first and last residue. The order of the fields is V gene, clone size, CDR3 length, J gene, D gene, CDR3 DNA, CDR3 protein. D genes are given only for firm matches. Expanded clones are given a class, and other clones once, few, many or no size at all.

TRBV7-6	.	14	TRBJ2-7	.	TGTGCCAGCAGCTTAGGCGAAAGGGGTTACGAGCAGTACTTC	CASSLGERGYEQYF
TRBV4-1	.	18	TRBJ2-7	TRBD2	TGCGCCAGCAGCCAAGAGTCGGGTGTGGCGGGAGACTCCTACGAGCAGTACTTC	CASSQESGVAGDSYEQYF
TRBV5-1	once	14	TRBJ1-1	TRBD1	TGCGCCAGCAGCGGGGGACAGGGGTACACTGAAGCTTTCTTT	CASSGGQGYTEAFF
TRBV28	.	15	TRBJ2-1	.	TGTGCCAGCAGTTTAGCCGGGGAAACCTACAATGAGCAGTTCTTC	CASSLAGETYNEQFF
TRBV2	.	13	TRBJ2-7	.	TGTGCCAGCAGTGACGGACAGTCGTACGAGCAGTACTTC	CASSDGQSYEQYF
TRBV30	.	17	TRBJ2-3	TRBD2	TGTGCCTGGAGTGTCTGGGGACTAGCGGGAATTTCGGATACGCAGTATTTT	CAWSVWGLAGISDTQYF
TRBV21-1	.	18	TRBJ1-2	.	TGTGCCAGCACGTCCAAGTCCGGACAGGGGCGATGTGGCTATGGCTACACCTTC	CASTSKSGQGRCGYGYTF
TRBV18	.	15	TRBJ1-1	TRBD1	TGTGCCAGCTCACCGGACGGACAGGGTGTGGCTGAAGCTTTCTTT	CASSPDGQGVAEAFF
TRBV28	.	16	TRBJ1-6	TRBD1	TGTGCCAGCAGTACCCCGGGACAGGGGGGAGGTTCACCCCTCCACTTT	CASSTPGQGGGSPLHF
TRBV28	.	11	TRBJ1-4	.	TGTGCCAGCAGTTTGCAGGAAAAACTGTTTTTT	CASSLQEKLFF
TRBV7-2	.	15	TRBJ2-5	.	TGTGCCAGCAGCCGTGGTGGGGGCAATGGTGAGACCCAGTACTTC	CASSRGGGNGETQYF
TRBV6-4	.	14	TRBJ2-7	.	TGTGCCAGCAGTGACGTAGGGGGGGACTACGAGCAGTACTTC	CASSDVGGDYEQYF
TRBV28	.	15	TRBJ1-2	TRBD1	TGTGCCAGCAGTTTAGACCAACAGGGGAACTATGGCTACACCTTC	CASSLDQQGNYGYTF
TRBV12-3/TRBV12-4	.	13	TRBJ2-1	TRBD1	TGTGCCAGCCGATGGACAGGGGGCAATGAGCAGTTCTTC	CASRWTGGNEQFF
TRBV19	.	11	TRBJ2-7	.	TGTGCCAGTGGACAGCCTAGCGAGCAGTACTTC	CASGQPSEQYF
TRBV19	.	15	TRBJ1-2	TRBD1	TGTGCCAGTAGTACGGACAGGTTAGCTAACTATGGCTACACCTTC	CASSTDRLANYGYTF
TRBV11-2	.	12	TRBJ2-7	.	TGTGCCAGCAGCTTCCGCGCCGACGAGCAGTACTTC	CASSFRADEQYF
TRBV2	.	12	TRBJ1-3	.	TGTGCCAGCAGTGGTGATGCGGACAGTAAATATTTT	CASSGDADSKYF
TRBV7-2	.	14	TRBJ2-1	.	TGTGCCACCACACGCCTCGACAAATACAATGAGCAGTTCTTC	CATTRLDKYNEQFF
TRBV27	.	13	TRBJ1-1	.	TGTGCCAGCAGTTTTTCAGGTGTTGGAAGAGCTTTCTTT	CASSFSGVGRAFF
TRBV30	.	17	TRBJ2-7	TRBD2	TGTGCCTGGGGCCCTGGACTAGCGGGTTTTCTACACTACGAGCAGTACTTC	CAWGPGLAGFLHYEQYF
TRBV7-9	.	15	TRBJ2-7	.	TGTGCCAGCAGCTTAGCCTGGACAGACTCCTACGAGCAGTACTTC	CASSLAWTDSYEQYF
TRBV5-1	.	16	TRBJ2-2	.	TGCGCCAGCAGCCCGCCGGGTCACGAAGTCACCGGGGAGCTGTTTTTT	CASSPPGHEVTGELFF
TRBV20-1	.	12	TRBJ2-1	TRBD1	TGCAGTGCTAGTGGGACAGACAATGAGCAGTTCTTC	CSASGTDNEQFF
TRBV6-6	few	16	TRBJ1-5	.	TGTGCCAGCATTTACAAACGCGACAGATACAATCAGCCCCAGCATTTT	CASIYKRDRYNQPQHF
TRBV2	.	15	TRBJ2-3	.	TGTGCCAGCAGTGAGGACGGGACTAGCACAGATACGCAGTATTTT	CASSEDGTSTDTQYF
TRBV5-1	.	12	TRBJ2-5	.	TGCGCCAGCAGCTCTGACAAAGAGACCCAGTACTTC	CASSSDKETQYF
TRBV4-1	.	17	TRBJ2-1	TRBD2	TGCGCCAGCAGCCCTCGGGCTAGCGGTAGCTCCTACAATGAGCAGTTCTTC	CASSPRASGSSYNEQFF
TRBV18	.	18	TRBJ2-2	TRBD1	TGTGCCAGCTCACAATTAAAGACAGGGGGCGCCGACACCGGGGAGCTGTTTTTT	CASSQLKTGGADTGELFF
TRBV6-9	.	15	TRBJ2-7	.	TGTGCCAGCAGCAGACAGGGAGGCCTGTCCTACGAGCAGTACTTC	CASSRQGGLSYEQYF
TRBV18	.	16	TRBJ2-1	TRBD2	TGTGCCAGCTCACCGTCTCTAGCGGGGGCCTACAATGAGCAGTTCTTC	CASSPSLAGAYNEQFF
TRBV4-1	once	14	TRBJ1-1	TRBD1	TGCGCCAGCAGCCAAGCGGACAGGGTCACTGAAGCTTTCTTT	CASSQADRVTEAFF
TRBV19	once	20	TRBJ2-5	TRBD2	TGTGCCAGTAGTATAACGAGAGGTCTAGCGGGGGACGATCTCCAAGAGACCCAGTACTTC	CASSITRGLAGDDLQETQYF
TRBV21-1	.	19	TRBJ2-1	.	TGTGCCAGCAGACCAGGAGCGGCTAGCGGGGGGGCCGGGCCGAATGAGCAGTTCTTC	CASRPGAASGGAGPNEQFF
TRBV3-1/TRBV3-2	.	16	TRBJ1-4	TRBD1	TGTGCCAGCAGCCGGTATCTCGGGACAGGGAATGAAAAACTGTTTTTT	CASSRYLGTGNEKLFF
TRBV4-3	.	16	TRBJ2-1	TRBD2	TGCGCCAGCAGCCACCCGGTAGCGGGAGATATGTGTAGGGAGTTCTTC	CASSHPVAGDMCREFF
TRBV5-8	few	14	TRBJ2-7	.	TGTGCCAGCAGCTTGGGGCAGGGGCCCTACGAGCAGTACTTC	CASSLGQGPYEQYF
TRBV29-1	.	12	TRBJ2-1	.	TGCAGCGTCACTCTTTGGGGCCATGAGCAGTTCTTC	CSVTLWGHEQFF
TRBV9	once	16	TRBJ1-4	TRBD1	TGTGCCAGCAGCGAAGGACAGGGGATAGGGTATGAAAAACTGTTTTTT	CASSEGQGIGYEKLFF
TRBV19	.	12	TRBJ1-5	.	TGTGCCAGTAGTGCGCCTAGTCAGCCCCAGCATTTT	CASSAPSQPQHF
TRBV7-9	.	16	TRBJ2-5	TRBD1	TGTGCCAGCAGCTCTATTACTTCAGGGGGCGGGGAGACCCAGTACTTC	CASSSITSGGGETQYF
TRBV7-9	.	12	TRBJ2-7	.	TGTGCCAGCAGCTCCTTTTCCTACGAGCAGTACTTC	CASSSFSYEQYF
TRBV5-4	.	13	TRBJ1-2	.	TGTGCCAGCAGCTTGAGGGGGAACTATGGCTACACCTTC	CASSLRGNYGYTF
TRBV25-1	.	12	TRBJ2-7	.	TGTGCCAGCAGACTTGGGCACTACGAGCAGTACTTC	CASRLGHYEQYF
TRBV7-2	.	16	TRBJ1-5	.	TGTGCCAGCAGCTTAGTAGGCAGGGGTGGCAATCAGCCCCAGCATTTT	CASSLVGRGGNQPQHF
TRBV7-9	.	15	TRBJ2-1	TRBD2	TGTGCCAGCAGCTTACTAGCGGGGGGGCTAAATGAGCAGTTCTTC	CASSLLAGGLNEQFF
TRBV7-2	.	18	TRBJ1-3	.	TGTGCCAGCAGCTTAGAGAGGCGGGGGCGCGCCTCTGGAAACACCATATATTTT	CASSLERRGRASGNTIYF
TRBV2	.	16	TRBJ1-6	TRBD1	TGTGCCAGCAGTTGGACAGGGAGCTCCTATAATTCACCCCTCCACTTT	CASSWTGSSYNSPLHF
TRBV28	.	20	TRBJ2-7	.	TGTGCCAGCAGCCTAACATGGGGGAAGGGGGCGGGAGGTTTCTCCTACGAGCAGTACTTC	CASSLTWGKGAGGFSYEQYF
TRBV4-3	.	19	TRBJ2-1	TRBD2	TGCGCCAGCAGCCAAGATCTAGCGGGGGGGCTAAATAGGTATAATGAGCAGTTCTTC	CASSQDLAGGLNRYNEQFF
TRBV10-3	.	14	TRBJ2-7	.	TGTGCCATCAGAGAATTAGGGGGTTCCTACGAGCAGTACTTC	CAIRELGGSYEQYF
TRBV3-1/TRBV3-2	.	17	TRBJ2-1	.	TGTGCCAGCAGCCCTGAACTAAAAACTAGCTCCTACAATGAGCAGTTCTTC	CASSPELKTSSYNEQFF